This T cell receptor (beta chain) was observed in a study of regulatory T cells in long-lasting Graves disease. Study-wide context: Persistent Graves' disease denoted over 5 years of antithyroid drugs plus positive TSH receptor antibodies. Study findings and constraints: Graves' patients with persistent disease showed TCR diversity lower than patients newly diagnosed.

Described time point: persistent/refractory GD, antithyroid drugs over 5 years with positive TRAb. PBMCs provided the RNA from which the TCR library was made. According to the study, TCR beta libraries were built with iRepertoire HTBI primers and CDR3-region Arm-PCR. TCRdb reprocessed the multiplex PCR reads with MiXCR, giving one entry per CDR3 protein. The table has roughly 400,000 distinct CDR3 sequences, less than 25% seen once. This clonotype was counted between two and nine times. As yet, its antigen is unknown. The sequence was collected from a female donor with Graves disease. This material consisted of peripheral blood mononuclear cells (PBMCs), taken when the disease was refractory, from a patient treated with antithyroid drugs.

The CDR3 spells CASSLPPDRDSGYTF. CDR3 sequence (DNA): TGCGCCAGCAGCCTTCCGCCGGACAGGGATTCTGGCTACACCTTC. The chain uses TRBV4-1 and TRBJ1-2; 8 bases line up with TRBD1. Germline CDR1 and CDR2: MGHRA and YSYEKL. This CDR3 is built from 15 residues. Trimming cost V 4 bases and J 7 bases; bases outside gene matches: 11.